Only a few counts were recorded for the clone carrying this T cell receptor beta chain. Its cognate antigen is unknown. These data belong to a study of cytomegalovirus exposure and HLA in healthy donors. Study-wide points: Accurate HLA-A and HLA-B prediction from TCR beta sequences was reported for most subjects.

This PCR relied on a set of 60 Vbeta primers and 13 Jbeta primers. Data came from immunoSEQ multiplex PCR; TCRdb stores just in-frame clones and leaves some out. The sample lists about 140,000 clones, over 60% occurring once. Germline V lookup: CDR1 PRHDT, CDR2 FYEKMQ (reference sequence). V dropped 5 bases and J dropped 0; count of bases not matched to a gene: 8. The CDR3 spans 16 residues. This clonotype was obtained from a male donor in good health and CMV-seropositive. This chain joins TRBV13 and TRBJ2-3, with TRBD1 matching over 7 bases. The material sequenced was PBMCs. The CDR3 is CASSKRQGTSTDTQYF. The CDR3 DNA is TGTGCCAGCAGCAAACGACAGGGCACTAGCACAGATACGCAGTATTTT.